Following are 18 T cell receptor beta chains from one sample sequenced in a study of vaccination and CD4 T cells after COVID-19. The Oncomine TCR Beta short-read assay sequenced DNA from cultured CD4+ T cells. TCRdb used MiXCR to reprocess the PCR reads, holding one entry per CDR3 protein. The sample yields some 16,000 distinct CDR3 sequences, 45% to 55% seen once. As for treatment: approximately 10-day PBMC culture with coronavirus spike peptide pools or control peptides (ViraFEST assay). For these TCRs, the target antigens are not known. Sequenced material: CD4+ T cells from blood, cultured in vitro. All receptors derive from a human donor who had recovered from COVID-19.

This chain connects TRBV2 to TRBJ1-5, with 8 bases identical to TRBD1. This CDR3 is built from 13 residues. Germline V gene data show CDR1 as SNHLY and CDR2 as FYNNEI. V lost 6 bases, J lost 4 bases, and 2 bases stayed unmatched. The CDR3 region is CASSQGANQPQHF. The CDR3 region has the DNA TGTGCCAGCAGCCAGGGGGCGAATCAGCCCCAGCATTTT.

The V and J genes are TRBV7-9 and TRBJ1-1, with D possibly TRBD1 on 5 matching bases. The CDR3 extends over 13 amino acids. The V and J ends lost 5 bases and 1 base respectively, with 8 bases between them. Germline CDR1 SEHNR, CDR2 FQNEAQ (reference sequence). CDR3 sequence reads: CASSQDRNTEAFF. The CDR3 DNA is TGTGCCAGCAGCCAAGACAGGAACACTGAAGCTTTCTTT. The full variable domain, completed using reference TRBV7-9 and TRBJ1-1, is DTGVSQNPRHKITKRGQNVTFRCDPISEHNRLYWYRQTLGQGPEFLTYFQNEAQLEKSRLLSDRFSAERPKGSFSTLEIQRTEQGDSAMYLCASSQDRNTEAFFGQGTRLTVV.

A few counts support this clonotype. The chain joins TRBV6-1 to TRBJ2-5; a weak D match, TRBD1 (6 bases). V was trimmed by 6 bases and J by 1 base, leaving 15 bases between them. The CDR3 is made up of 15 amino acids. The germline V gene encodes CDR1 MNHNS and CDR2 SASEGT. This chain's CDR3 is CASRRTGTLQETQYF. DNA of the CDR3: TGTGCCAGCAGGCGAACAGGGACCCTCCAAGAGACCCAGTACTTC.

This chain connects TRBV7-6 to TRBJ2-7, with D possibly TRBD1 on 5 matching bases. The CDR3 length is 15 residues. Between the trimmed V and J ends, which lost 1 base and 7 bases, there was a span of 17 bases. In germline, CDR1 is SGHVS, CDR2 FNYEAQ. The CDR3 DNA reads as TGTGCCAGCAGCTTAGAGGGCACAGAGTCAGGGGAGCAGTACTTC. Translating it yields CASSLEGTESGEQYF.

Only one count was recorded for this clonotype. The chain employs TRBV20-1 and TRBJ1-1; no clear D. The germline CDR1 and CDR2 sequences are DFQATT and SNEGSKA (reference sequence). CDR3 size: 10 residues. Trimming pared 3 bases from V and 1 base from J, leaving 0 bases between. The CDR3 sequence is CSARNTEAFF. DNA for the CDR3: TGCAGTGCTAGGAACACTGAAGCTTTCTTT.

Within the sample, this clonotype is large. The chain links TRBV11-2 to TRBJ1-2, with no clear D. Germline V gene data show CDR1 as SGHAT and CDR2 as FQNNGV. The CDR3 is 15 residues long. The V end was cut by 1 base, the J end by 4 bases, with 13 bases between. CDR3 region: CASSLALGGRYGYTF. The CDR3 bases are TGTGCCAGCAGCTTAGCCCTGGGAGGACGCTATGGCTACACCTTC.

The CDR3 loop reads CATSDFSSGSLYNEQFF. CDR3 sequence (DNA): TGTGCCACCAGTGATTTCTCTAGCGGGAGTCTCTACAATGAGCAGTTCTTC. The rearrangement uses TRBV24-1 and TRBJ2-1; TRBD2 matches 10 bases. The V and J ends lost 1 base and 3 bases, in that order; junction bases with no gene match: 5. Germline CDR1 reads KGHDR; CDR2 reads SFDVKD. The CDR3 consists of 17 residues.

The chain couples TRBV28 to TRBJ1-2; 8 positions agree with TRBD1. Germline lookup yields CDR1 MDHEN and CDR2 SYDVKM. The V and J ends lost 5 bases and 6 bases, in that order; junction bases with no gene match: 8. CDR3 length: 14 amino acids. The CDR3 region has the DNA TGTGCCAGCAGTACACCGACAGGGGCGGATGGCTACACCTTC. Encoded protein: CASSTPTGADGYTF.

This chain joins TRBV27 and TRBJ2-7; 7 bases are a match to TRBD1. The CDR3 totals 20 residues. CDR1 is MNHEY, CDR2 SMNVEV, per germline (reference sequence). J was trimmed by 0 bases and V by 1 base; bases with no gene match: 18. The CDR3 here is CASSLFGGRKGQSDSYEQYF. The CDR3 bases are TGTGCCAGCAGTTTATTTGGGGGTAGAAAGGGACAGTCGGACTCCTACGAGCAGTACTTC.

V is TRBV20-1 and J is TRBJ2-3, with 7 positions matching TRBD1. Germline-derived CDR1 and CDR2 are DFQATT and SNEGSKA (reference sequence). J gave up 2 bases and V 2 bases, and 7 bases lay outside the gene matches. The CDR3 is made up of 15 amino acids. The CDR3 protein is CSARPDRDLTDTQYF. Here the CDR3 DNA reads TGCAGTGCTAGACCTGACAGGGACCTCACAGATACGCAGTATTTT.

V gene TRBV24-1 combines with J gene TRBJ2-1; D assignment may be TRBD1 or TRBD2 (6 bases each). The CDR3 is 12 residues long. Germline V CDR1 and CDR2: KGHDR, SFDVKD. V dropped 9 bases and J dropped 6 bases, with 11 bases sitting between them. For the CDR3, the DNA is TGTGCCACCCAGGGGACTTTCAATGAGCAGTTCTTC. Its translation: CATQGTFNEQFF.

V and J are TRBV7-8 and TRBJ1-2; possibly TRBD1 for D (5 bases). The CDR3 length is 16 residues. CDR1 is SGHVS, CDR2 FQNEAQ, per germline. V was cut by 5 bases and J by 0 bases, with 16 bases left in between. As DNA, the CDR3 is TGTGCCAGCAGCCCCCAGGGTCGTGCAGCTAACTATGGCTACACCTTC. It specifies CASSPQGRAANYGYTF.

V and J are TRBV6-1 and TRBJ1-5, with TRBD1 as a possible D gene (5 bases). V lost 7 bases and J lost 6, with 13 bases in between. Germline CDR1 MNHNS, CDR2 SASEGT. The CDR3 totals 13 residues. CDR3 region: CASIQGRGQPQHF. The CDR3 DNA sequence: TGTGCCAGCATCCAGGGTCGTGGTCAGCCCCAGCATTTT.

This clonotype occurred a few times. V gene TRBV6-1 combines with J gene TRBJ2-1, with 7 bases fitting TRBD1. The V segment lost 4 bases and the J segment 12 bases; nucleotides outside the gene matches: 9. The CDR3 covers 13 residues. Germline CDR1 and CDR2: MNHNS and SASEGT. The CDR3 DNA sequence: TGTGCCAGCAGTGTTGACAGGGCGCGTGGGCAGTTCTTC. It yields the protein CASSVDRARGQFF.

The chain's CDR3 is CAWSRGRTDTQYF. CDR3 sequence (DNA): TGTGCCTGGAGTAGGGGGCGAACAGATACGCAGTATTTT. This rearrangement joins TRBV30 to TRBJ2-3, with TRBD1 identical over 7 bases. The length of the CDR3 is 13 residues. Trimming took 2 bases from V and 3 from J; bases not matched to a gene: 2. Per the germline V gene, CDR1 is GTSNPN and CDR2 is SVGIG (reference sequence).

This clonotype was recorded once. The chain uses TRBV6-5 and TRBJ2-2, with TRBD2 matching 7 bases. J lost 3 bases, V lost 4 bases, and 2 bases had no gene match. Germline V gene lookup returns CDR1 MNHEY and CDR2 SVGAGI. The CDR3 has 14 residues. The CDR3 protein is CASSFGLDTGELFF. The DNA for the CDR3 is TGTGCCAGCAGTTTCGGACTAGACACCGGGGAGCTGTTTTTT.

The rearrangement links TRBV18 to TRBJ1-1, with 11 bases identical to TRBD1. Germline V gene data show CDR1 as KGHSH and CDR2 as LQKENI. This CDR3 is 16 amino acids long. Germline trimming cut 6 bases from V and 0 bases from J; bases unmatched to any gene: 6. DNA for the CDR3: TGTGCCAGCTCTCTCGGACAGGGGGCGATGAACACTGAAGCTTTCTTT. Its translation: CASSLGQGAMNTEAFF.

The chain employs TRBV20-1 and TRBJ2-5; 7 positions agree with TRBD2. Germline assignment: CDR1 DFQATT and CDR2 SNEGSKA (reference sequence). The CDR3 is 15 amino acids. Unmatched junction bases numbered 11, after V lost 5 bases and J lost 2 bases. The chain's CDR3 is CSARQWGGPQETQYF. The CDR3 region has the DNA TGCAGTGCTCGTCAGTGGGGAGGGCCTCAAGAGACCCAGTACTTC.